A single sample is the source of the 27 T cell receptor beta chains below, sequenced in a study of spatial heterogeneity in lung cancer. TCRdb used MiXCR to reprocess the 5' RACE reads, holding one entry per CDR3 protein. This sample yields about 38,000 distinct CDR3 sequences, of which 6% to 8% are seen a single time; 25% to 35% belongs to the top ten. Time point defined: sample taken at primary tumor resection. Source: PBMCs, taken at surgery. These TCRs come from a male donor with early-stage non-small cell lung cancer.

This clonotype appeared many times. The chain couples TRBV6-2 or TRBV6-3 to TRBJ2-7; TRBD1 matches at 9 bases. Germline assignment: CDR1 MNHEY and CDR2 SVGEGT. J was trimmed by 5 bases and V by 2 bases; bases with no gene match: 10. The CDR3 spans 16 residues. The CDR3 DNA follows: TGTGCCAGCAGTTACCGCTCTACAGGGGGCTACCACGAGCAGTACGTC. The encoded protein is CASSYRSTGGYHEQYV.

This clonotype was found many times. The gene calls are TRBV7-3 and TRBJ1-1; 9 bases line up with TRBD1. The CDR3 consists of 16 residues. Germline-derived CDR1 and CDR2 are SGHTA and FQGTGA. With 5 bases clipped from V and 0 bases from J, the junction kept 7 bases outside the gene matches. CDR3 protein: CASSPTGGGLNTEAFF. The CDR3 DNA reads as TGTGCCAGCAGCCCAACAGGGGGCGGCTTGAACACTGAAGCTTTCTTT.

The CDR3 spells CASSSPGTAIQETQYF. For the CDR3, the DNA is TGTGCCAGCAGTTCCCCCGGGACAGCGATACAAGAGACCCAGTACTTC. V usage is TRBV12-3 or TRBV12-4 and J usage is TRBJ2-5, with 7 bases that match TRBD1. This CDR3 region has 16 residues. J was trimmed by 2 bases and V by 4 bases; bases with no gene match: 10.

The rearrangement links TRBV27 to TRBJ2-1; a weak D match, TRBD2 (7 bases). The CDR3 is 16 residues long. Germline CDR1 MNHEY, CDR2 SMNVEV (reference sequence). The V end lost 7 bases, the J end lost 7 bases, and 23 bases lay between the germline ends. As DNA, the CDR3 is TGTGCCAGCACGACCGGGGGGCTAGCGAAGGAGAATGAGCAGTTCTTC. Translation gives CASTTGGLAKENEQFF.

The sample holds many counts of this clonotype. The rearrangement links TRBV7-3 to TRBJ1-1; D not resolved. CDR3 length: 15 amino acids. Germline CDR1 is SGHTA and CDR2 is FQGTGA. The V gene lost 0 bases and the J gene lost 1 base, with 9 bases spanning the gap. This chain's CDR3 is CASSLTPGGNTEAFF. As DNA, the CDR3 is TGTGCCAGCAGCTTAACCCCGGGCGGGAACACTGAAGCTTTCTTT.

This clonotype was detected many times. The gene calls are TRBV4-3 and TRBJ2-7, with 10 bases that match TRBD1. The CDR3 is 15 amino acids. Germline loops: CDR1 LGHNA, CDR2 YSLEER. The V segment lost 5 bases and the J segment 4 bases; nucleotides outside the gene matches: 8. The DNA for the CDR3 is TGCGCCAGCAGCTCAGGACAGGGGGATCCATACGAGCAGTACTTC. Translating gives CASSSGQGDPYEQYF.

The gene calls are TRBV19 and TRBJ1-4, with D possibly being TRBD1 (6 bases). This CDR3 is built from 15 residues. The germline gives CDR1 LNHDA, CDR2 SQIVND (reference sequence). V gave up 7 bases and J gave up 0 bases, with 12 bases separating them. The DNA for the CDR3 is TGTGCCAGTAAGACCGGGACATCAACTAATGAAAAACTGTTTTTT. It specifies CASKTGTSTNEKLFF.

This clonotype was observed at least ten times. V usage is TRBV20-1 and J usage is TRBJ2-3, with 10 bases aligning to TRBD2. The CDR3 runs 14 residues. Germline V CDR1 and CDR2: DFQATT, SNEGSKA (reference sequence). V gave up 6 bases and J gave up 5 bases; unmatched junction bases: 8. CDR3 coding DNA: TGCAGTGCAACCGGGACTAGCGTCGGAGATACGCAGTATTTT. Translated, it gives CSATGTSVGDTQYF.

At least ten counts were recorded for this clonotype. The gene calls are TRBV20-1 and TRBJ1-6; 8 nucleotides match TRBD1. The CDR3 covers 16 residues. Per germline, CDR1 DFQATT and CDR2 SNEGSKA (reference sequence). With 0 bases clipped from V and 7 bases from J, the junction kept 8 bases outside the gene matches. CDR3 coding DNA: TGCAGTGCTAGAGATATCTTACAGGGGGGAAATTCACCCCTCCACTTT. Translation: CSARDILQGGNSPLHF.

This clonotype was detected ten times or more. CDR3 region: CASSYVQAYQETQYF. Written as DNA, the CDR3 is TGTGCCAGCAGTTACGTACAGGCGTACCAAGAGACCCAGTACTTC. This chain uses TRBV6-2 or TRBV6-3 with TRBJ2-5; D might be TRBD1 (5 bases). The CDR3 totals 15 residues. CDR1 is MNHEY and CDR2 is SVGEGT in the germline V gene. V lost 2 bases, J lost 0 bases, and 10 bases lay in between.

For this clonotype: Possible read error: a much larger clone is one base away. J is TRBJ2-3 and V is TRBV6-5; TRBD1 matches 7 bases. Germline V gene lookup returns CDR1 MNHEY and CDR2 SVGAGI. The CDR3 spans 14 residues. The CDR3 DNA reads as TGTGCCAGCAGATACTGGGGGACAGAGGATACGCAGTATTTT. This codes for CASRYWGTEDTQYF.

The table lists this clonotype with many counts. CDR3: CASSFFGPNTGELFF. The CDR3 DNA reads as TGTGCCAGCAGCTTCTTCGGACCTAACACCGGGGAGCTGTTTTTT. The J gene is TRBJ2-2, the V gene TRBV5-6; D uncertain. Trimming pared 2 bases from V and 2 bases from J, leaving 10 bases between. The V gene's germline CDR1 is SGHDT and CDR2 YYEEEE. This CDR3 contains 15 residues.

This clonotype was found a few times. The chain is built from TRBV6-5 and TRBJ2-7; TRBD1 matches at 10 bases. V lost 5 bases to trimming and J lost 5 bases; unmatched junction nucleotides: 12. This CDR3 contains 16 residues. Germline V gene data show CDR1 as MNHEY and CDR2 as SVGAGI. The CDR3 loop is CASSPSVGTGDHEQYF. The CDR3 nucleotides read TGTGCCAGCAGTCCCTCTGTGGGGACAGGGGACCACGAGCAGTACTTC.

This sequence joins TRBV3-1 and TRBJ1-1; 8 positions agree with TRBD1. CDR1 is LGHDT, CDR2 YNNKEL, per germline (reference sequence). The CDR3 spans 15 residues. The V segment lost 4 bases and the J segment 4 bases; nucleotides outside the gene matches: 8. As DNA, the CDR3 is TGTGCCAGCAGCCCCAGGACAGGGTGGAGCACTGAAGCTTTCTTT. It specifies CASSPRTGWSTEAFF.

The sample holds a few counts of this clonotype. The CDR3 nucleotides read TGCAGTGCTAGAGGATCCGGGGTGAACACTGAAGCTTTCTTT. It is translated as CSARGSGVNTEAFF. The rearrangement joins TRBV20-1 to TRBJ1-1, with D hard to call. Trimming took 1 base from V and 0 from J, leaving 9 bases between them. The V gene's germline CDR1 is DFQATT and CDR2 SNEGSKA (reference sequence). The CDR3 is 14 residues long.

This clonotype has just a few counts. This chain connects TRBV19 to TRBJ2-3; TRBD2 is a possible D gene (6 bases). Germline assignment: CDR1 LNHDA and CDR2 SQIVND (reference sequence). Trimming left V 4 bases short and J 1 base short, with 12 bases between. This CDR3 has 15 amino acids. In DNA, the CDR3 is TGTGCCAGTAGTACGGAAGCGGGTGGCACAGATACGCAGTATTTT. It codes for CASSTEAGGTDTQYF. The full variable domain, in which reference TRBV19 and TRBJ2-3 provide the parts outside the CDR3, is DGGITQSPKYLFRKEGQNVTLSCEQNLNHDAMYWYRQDPGQGLRLIYYSQIVNDFQKGDIAEGYSVSREKKESFPLTVTSAQKNPTAFYLCASSTEAGGTDTQYFGPGTRLTVL.

This clonotype occurred many times. V is TRBV3-1 and J is TRBJ2-1; no clear D. The ends were cut back, 2 bases at V and 3 bases at J, with 5 bases in the middle. CDR1 is LGHDT and CDR2 is YNNKEL in the germline V gene (reference sequence). The CDR3 consists of 13 residues. The CDR3 loop reads CASSQTDYNEQFF. CDR3 nucleotides: TGTGCCAGCAGCCAAACGGACTACAATGAGCAGTTCTTC.

This clonotype was seen only a few times. The chain employs TRBV24-1 and TRBJ1-2, with TRBD1 matching over 9 bases. Germline V gives CDR1 KGHDR, CDR2 SFDVKD. The CDR3 sequence is 14 residues long. Trimming removed 4 bases from V and 4 bases from J; junction bases left unmatched: 3. Here the CDR3 reads CATSDTGGVYGYTF. CDR3 nucleotide sequence: TGTGCCACCAGTGACACAGGGGGCGTCTATGGCTACACCTTC.

This clonotype showed up just a few times. The rearrangement links TRBV7-9 to TRBJ2-1; TRBD2 aligns across 11 bases. CDR3 length: 17 amino acids. The germline CDR1 and CDR2 sequences are SEHNR and FQNEAQ (reference sequence). Trimming removed 6 bases from V and 8 bases from J; junction bases left unmatched: 15. For the CDR3, the DNA is TGTGCCAGCAGTTCTAGACTAGCGGGACTCAAGTCAGATGAGCAGTTCTTC. As protein: CASSSRLAGLKSDEQFF.

V usage is TRBV7-2 and J usage is TRBJ2-7; 7 bases map to TRBD2. The CDR3 is 14 residues long. Per germline, CDR1 SGHTA and CDR2 FQGNSA. Unmatched junction bases numbered 13, after V lost 8 bases and J lost 6 bases. In DNA, the CDR3 is TGTGCCAGCGGGGAAGCGGGGTGGGCTTCCGAGCAGTACTTC. This gives the protein CASGEAGWASEQYF.

The chain carries TRBV15 and TRBJ1-6; D remains unclear. In germline, CDR1 is LNHNV, CDR2 YYDKDF (reference sequence). The CDR3 runs to 13 residues. V lost 5 bases and J 9 bases, leaving 11 bases between the germline ends. For the CDR3, the DNA is TGTGCCACCAGCCTATCAGCGGGTTCACCCCTCCACTTT. This codes for CATSLSAGSPLHF.

Notes on this clonotype: A much larger clonotype is one base distant, so this may be a read error. The V call is TRBV13, the J call TRBJ1-2; D not resolved. V gave up 0 bases and J gave up 6 bases, with 5 bases separating them. The CDR3 has 12 amino acids. Germline V lookup: CDR1 PRHDT, CDR2 FYEKMQ (reference sequence). The CDR3 nucleotides are TGTGCCAGCAGCTTAGGCACCAATGGCTACACCTTC. Amino acids: CASSLGTNGYTF.

This clonotype was seen repeatedly, ten times or more. V is TRBV11-2 and J is TRBJ1-4; unclear D gene. Germline lookup yields CDR1 SGHAT and CDR2 FQNNGV. The CDR3 is 14 residues long. The germline V and J ends were trimmed by 3 bases and 0 bases, with 5 bases remaining between them. The CDR3 region has the DNA TGTGCCAGCAGCTTGTCTGCAACTAATGAAAAACTGTTTTTT. Protein: CASSLSATNEKLFF.

This clonotype showed up many times. The V and J genes are TRBV20-1 and TRBJ2-3; perhaps TRBD2 as D (6 bases). The CDR3 has 14 amino acids. The V end lost 3 bases, the J end lost 0 bases, and 10 bases lay between the germline ends. Germline V gene lookup returns CDR1 DFQATT and CDR2 SNEGSKA (reference sequence). DNA for the CDR3: TGCAGTGCTAGGGTAGCGGCTAGCACAGATACGCAGTATTTT. This codes for CSARVAASTDTQYF.

V gene TRBV6-2 or TRBV6-3 combines with J gene TRBJ2-2; 7 bases line up with TRBD1. Germline lookup yields CDR1 MNHEY and CDR2 SVGEGT. Losses at the gene ends were 2 bases for V and 1 base for J; bases not matched to a gene: 1. This CDR3 is 15 amino acids long. The CDR3 DNA follows: TGTGCCAGCAGTTACGGGACAGTGAACACCGGGGAGCTGTTTTTT. Residues: CASSYGTVNTGELFF.

In this sample, this clonotype turned up many times. The chain recombines TRBV10-2 with TRBJ2-2; TRBD2 is a possible D gene (5 bases). This CDR3 is 13 amino acids long. The V end was cut by 5 bases, the J end by 9 bases, with 13 bases between. Germline loops: CDR1 WSHSY, CDR2 SAAADI. CDR3 in amino acids: CASSPLAGWELFF. The CDR3, as DNA: TGCGCCAGCAGTCCCCTAGCAGGTTGGGAGCTGTTTTTT.

The J gene is TRBJ1-1, the V gene TRBV2; D perhaps matches TRBD1 (5 bases). Germline-derived CDR1 and CDR2 are SNHLY and FYNNEI. This CDR3 is built from 10 residues. Trimming shortened V by 8 bases and J by 9 bases, and 10 bases separated the two germline ends. The CDR3, as DNA: TGTGCCAGCGGTGGGGGGAAAGCTTTCTTT. Its translation is CASGGGKAFF.